Detailed here is one T cell receptor beta chain. This sample is drawn from a study of cytomegalovirus exposure and HLA in healthy donors. PCR amplification relied on 60 Vbeta primers (plus 13 Jbeta primers). TCRdb's table, derived via immunoSEQ multiplex PCR, lists solely in-frame clones and lacks some. The sample has approximately 220,000 clones, less than 85% seen once; the top ten hold approximately 0.6%. The CDR3 covers 15 residues. V was pared by 4 bases and J by 6 bases, with 9 bases of the junction left unmatched. The germline CDR1 and CDR2 sequences are KGHSH and LQKENI. The sequence derives from a man younger than 35 in good health and CMV-seronegative. Sequenced input: PBMCs. The V gene is TRBV18, the J gene TRBJ2-7, with 10 bases fitting TRBD2. The chain's CDR3 is CASSLYSGRPGEQYF. The CDR3, as DNA: TGTGCCAGCTCACTCTATAGCGGGAGGCCCGGCGAGCAGTACTTC.